This T cell receptor beta chain is from a study of blood T cell repertoires in COVID-19. Study-wide context: Spain, Italy and the United States supplied samples that represented acute and convalescent COVID-19. PBMCs, B-cell-depleted T cells, or T cells were the source of the cDNA or gDNA that made up the material.

Original data processing: Reference gene primer amplification gave estimated nucleated cell counts. Method: immunoSEQ multiplex PCR; TCRdb's copy keeps in-frame clones and lacks some. V, J and clone size were drawn from that table, and D and trimming were deduced from the DNA. The sample comprises 30,000 to 40,000 clones, about 88% of which are singletons, and approximately 15% rests with the top ten. The CDR3 extends over 14 amino acids. V was clipped by 11 bases and J by 0 bases, with 11 bases between them. Germline V lookup: CDR1 ENHRY, CDR2 SYGVKD. The sample consisted of peripheral blood. This TCR was recovered from a human donor in a cohort sampled during active COVID-19. The V and J genes are TRBV10-3 and TRBJ2-6; D is possibly TRBD1 (5 bases). The CDR3 DNA reads as TGTGCCGACAGACCGGGCTCTGGGGCCAACGTCCTGACTTTC. This encodes CADRPGSGANVLTF.